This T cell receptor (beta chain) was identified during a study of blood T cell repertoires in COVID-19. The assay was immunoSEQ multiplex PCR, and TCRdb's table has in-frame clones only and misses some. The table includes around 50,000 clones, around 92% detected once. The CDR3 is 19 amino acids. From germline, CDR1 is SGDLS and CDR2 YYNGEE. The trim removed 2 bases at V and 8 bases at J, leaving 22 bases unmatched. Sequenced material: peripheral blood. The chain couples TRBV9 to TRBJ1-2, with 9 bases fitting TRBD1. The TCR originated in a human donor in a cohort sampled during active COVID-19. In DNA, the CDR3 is TGTGCCAGCAGCGTTCGTCCTGACACAGGGGGCCTCTCTCTCTGGGGCTACACCTTC. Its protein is CASSVRPDTGGLSLWGYTF.